The 17 T cell receptor beta chains listed next were all sequenced from one sample in a study of human T cells and chemical hapten exposure. Time point defined: healthy volunteer bleed at 6 weeks. Total RNA was isolated from whole blood that had not been fractionated. TCRdb itself ran the RACE reads through MiXCR, one entry per CDR3 protein. The repertoire consists of some 78,000 distinct CDR3 sequences, with about 8.7% occurring once and the leading ten covering more than 1.5%. The material sequenced was whole blood. The receptors stem from a male donor in good health. Some clones in this sample may be carry-over from other donors' samples.

This clonotype has just a few counts. The rearrangement joins TRBV11-1 to TRBJ2-5, with D possibly being TRBD2 (6 bases). V shed 0 bases and J shed 5 bases, with 10 bases lying between them. This CDR3 is 14 amino acids long. Germline loops: CDR1 SGHAT, CDR2 FQDESV (reference sequence). The CDR3 DNA reads TGTGCCAGCAGCTTAGCAGGAGGGTTCGAGACCCAGTACTTC. This encodes CASSLAGGFETQYF.

This clonotype was seen a few times. The chain has TRBV19 and TRBJ2-7; TRBD2 aligns across 14 bases. CDR3 length: 18 amino acids. Germline V CDR1 and CDR2: LNHDA, SQIVND (reference sequence). J gave up 4 bases and V 3 bases, and 11 bases lay outside the gene matches. Here the CDR3 DNA reads TGTGCCAGTAGTATCATTCTGGGACTAGCGGGGGCACCGTACGAGCAGTACTTC. Translated: CASSIILGLAGAPYEQYF.

The chain has TRBV7-6 and TRBJ1-6; D is perhaps TRBD1 (5 bases). Germline CDR1 reads SGHVS; CDR2 reads FNYEAQ. CDR3 length: 15 amino acids. Trimming left V 5 bases short and J 5 bases short, with 13 bases between. Here the CDR3 reads CASSLVGTDNSPLHF. CDR3 DNA: TGTGCCAGCAGCCTAGTCGGGACTGATAATTCACCCCTCCACTTT.

The rearrangement links TRBV4-3 to TRBJ2-5, with 8 bases lining up with TRBD2. Germline-derived CDR1 and CDR2 are LGHNA and YSLEER. V shed 0 bases and J 4 bases; nucleotides not matched to a gene: 4. CDR3 length: 15 amino acids. The chain's CDR3 is CASSQESSGAETQYF. DNA for the CDR3: TGCGCCAGCAGCCAAGAAAGTAGCGGGGCAGAGACCCAGTACTTC.

In this sample, this clonotype turned up a few times. This chain links TRBV6-2 or TRBV6-3 with TRBJ2-7; possible D gene TRBD1, 6 bases. This CDR3 comprises 15 residues. V was cut by 5 bases and J by 3 bases, with 17 bases left in between. From germline, CDR1 is MNHEY and CDR2 SVGEGT. This CDR3 is CASSPGTTDYYEQYF. The CDR3 DNA sequence: TGTGCCAGCAGTCCCGGGACAACCGATTACTACGAGCAGTACTTC.

The chain is built from TRBV19 and TRBJ2-2; D may be TRBD1 (5 bases). CDR1 LNHDA and CDR2 SQIVND come from the germline V gene (reference sequence). V lost 7 bases and J lost 4, with 10 bases in between. The CDR3 extends over 13 amino acids. As DNA, the CDR3 is TGTGCCAGTACGCCAAGGGGCACCGGGGAGCTGTTTTTT. Translated, it gives CASTPRGTGELFF.

In this sample, this clonotype turned up a few times. The genes are TRBV18 and TRBJ2-3; D gene uncertain. The V and J ends lost 2 bases and 0 bases respectively, with 6 bases between them. The germline gives CDR1 KGHSH, CDR2 LQKENI. The CDR3 has 14 residues. The CDR3 bases are TGTGCCAGCTCACCAAGACTCAGCACAGATACGCAGTATTTT. Translating gives CASSPRLSTDTQYF.

The chain recombines TRBV7-9 with TRBJ1-1; D gene ambiguous. CDR3 length: 11 amino acids. CDR1 and CDR2 (germline): SEHNR, FQNEAQ (reference sequence). The ends were cut back, 5 bases at V and 5 bases at J, with 6 bases in the middle. CDR3 protein: CASSPSTEAFF. For the CDR3, the DNA is TGTGCCAGCAGCCCATCTACTGAAGCTTTCTTT.

This clonotype was found many times. The genes are TRBV5-1 and TRBJ2-1, with TRBD2 identical over 14 bases. Germline V CDR1 and CDR2: SGHRS, YFSETQ. Trimming at V came to 4 bases and at J to 6 bases, leaving 9 bases not matched to a gene. The CDR3 covers 17 residues. The DNA of the CDR3 is TGCGCCAGCAGCCCGTTGGCTGGACTAGCGGGAGGCAATGAGCAGTTCTTC. As protein: CASSPLAGLAGGNEQFF.

Only a few counts were recorded for this clonotype. V gene TRBV5-6 combines with J gene TRBJ2-1; TRBD2 matches 9 bases. Per the germline V gene, CDR1 is SGHDT and CDR2 is YYEEEE. This CDR3 contains 15 residues. V trimming: 3 bases; J trimming: 1 base; junction bases outside the gene matches: 2. CDR3 bases: TGTGCCAGCAGCTCGACTAGCGGTTCCTACAATGAGCAGTTCTTC. This gives the protein CASSSTSGSYNEQFF.

This clonotype occurred many times. The chain joins TRBV6-6 to TRBJ2-5, with TRBD2 matching over 10 bases. The CDR3 has 16 amino acids. V trimming: 4 bases; J trimming: 4 bases; junction bases outside the gene matches: 9. Germline CDR1 and CDR2: MNHNY and SVGAGI (reference sequence). The CDR3 sequence is CASSSGLAERRETQYF. Written as DNA, the CDR3 is TGTGCCAGCAGTTCAGGACTAGCGGAGCGACGAGAGACCCAGTACTTC.

The chain links TRBV10-2 to TRBJ1-2; TRBD1 agrees at 7 bases. The CDR3 length is 14 residues. Trimming cost V 2 bases and J 4 bases; bases outside gene matches: 4. The germline V gene encodes CDR1 WSHSY and CDR2 SAAADI. DNA of the CDR3: TGCGCCAGCAGTGAGGGACAGGCCTTCTATGGCTACACCTTC. It translates to CASSEGQAFYGYTF.

This clonotype was seen more than once but under ten times. This chain links TRBV12-5 with TRBJ2-3; TRBD2 matches 7 bases. V lost 3 bases to trimming and J lost 4 bases; unmatched junction nucleotides: 1. This CDR3 has 13 residues. CDR1 and CDR2 from the germline V gene are LGHNT and FRNRAP. For the CDR3, the DNA is TGTGCTAGTGGTTTACTAGCGTCAGATACGCAGTATTTT. It encodes CASGLLASDTQYF.

The chain links TRBV6-5 to TRBJ2-6; TRBD1 or TRBD2 may be the D gene (5 bases each). This CDR3 is 18 amino acids long. Germline V gene sequence: CDR1 MNHEY, CDR2 SVGAGI. Trimming removed 7 bases at V and 0 bases at J, with 19 bases between. CDR3 amino acids: CASTERPGDPSGANVLTF. The CDR3 nucleotides read TGTGCCAGCACCGAAAGGCCCGGGGACCCCTCTGGGGCCAACGTCCTGACTTTC.

This clonotype was seen more than once but under ten times. V usage is TRBV7-9 and J usage is TRBJ2-1; 10 positions agree with TRBD2. The CDR3 runs 21 residues. V lost 5 bases to trimming and J lost 7 bases; unmatched junction nucleotides: 26. Germline V CDR1 and CDR2: SEHNR, FQNEAQ (reference sequence). CDR3 protein: CASSALKSSGGVAQLFNEQFF. The DNA for the CDR3 is TGTGCCAGCAGCGCTTTGAAATCCAGCGGGGGGGTCGCCCAACTATTTAATGAGCAGTTCTTC.

This clonotype has ten or more counts. The genes are TRBV12-5 and TRBJ2-2; D not certain. This CDR3 has 13 amino acids. The V gene lost 5 bases and the J gene lost 5 bases, with 9 bases spanning the gap. The germline gives CDR1 LGHNT, CDR2 FRNRAP. Here the CDR3 DNA reads TGTGCTAGTGGTCCCCCGCTGACCGGGGAGCTGTTTTTT. Protein sequence: CASGPPLTGELFF.

This chain links TRBV2 with TRBJ2-1; D not certain. Trimming removed 8 bases at V and 5 bases at J, with 4 bases between. Germline lookup yields CDR1 SNHLY and CDR2 FYNNEI. This CDR3 region has 10 residues. The CDR3 sequence is CASEDNEQFF. Here the CDR3 DNA reads TGTGCCAGCGAAGACAATGAGCAGTTCTTC.